Listed below are T cell receptor beta chains from one sample, sequenced in a study of cytomegalovirus exposure and HLA in healthy donors. TCRdb's copy holds only in-frame clones and misses some; the assay was immunoSEQ multiplex PCR. Found here are roughly 140,000 clones, about 80% of them singletons; the top ten hold about 4.7%. The specimen was PBMCs. The receptor set was obtained from a male donor in good health and CMV-seronegative. The CDR3 runs from the conserved cysteine through the conserved F or W. The D gene is left open where the match is weak. A row's size may be missing; if present it is once, few, many or a size class.

.	TRBV5-6	TRBD2	TRBJ2-7	TGTGCCAGCAGCTTGGAGACTAGCGGGGCTCTCGAGCAGTACTTC	CASSLETSGALEQYF
.	TRBV5-1	TRBD2	TRBJ2-2	TGCGCCAGCAGCCGTAGCGGGGGGCAAACCGGGGAGCTGTTTTTT	CASSRSGGQTGELFF
.	TRBV7-3	TRBD1	TRBJ1-1	TGTGCCAGCAGCTTCACAGGGGTGGGCACTGAAGCTTTCTTT	CASSFTGVGTEAFF
.	TRBV7-2	TRBD2	TRBJ2-3	TGTGCCAGCAGCTTAGCGCTGTCGGGGGGGGGTGGAGATACGCAGTATTTT	CASSLALSGGGGDTQYF
medium-sized	TRBV7-3	.	TRBJ2-7	TGTGCCAGCAGCTTGGGGGGGACATCCTACGAGCAGTACTTC	CASSLGGTSYEQYF
once	TRBV30	TRBD1	TRBJ2-1	TGTGCCTGGAGCCCGGACAGGGGTGGCAATGAGCAGTTCTTC	CAWSPDRGGNEQFF
.	TRBV4-3	TRBD2	TRBJ2-1	TGCGCCAGCAGCCAAGGGACTAGCGGGGGGGTAGGCGAGCAGTTCTTC	CASSQGTSGGVGEQFF
.	TRBV28	.	TRBJ1-2	TGTGCCAGCGTCCCCCCCCCAGGCAGGGAAAACTATGGCTACACCTTC	CASVPPPGRENYGYTF
.	TRBV2	.	TRBJ2-4	TGTGCCAGCATTGGGGCAAGGGGCGACATTCAGTACTTC	CASIGARGDIQYF
.	TRBV7-9	.	TRBJ2-1	TGTGCCAGCGGCCCTCTCAGCTCCTACAATGAGCAGTTCTTC	CASGPLSSYNEQFF
.	TRBV7-8	.	TRBJ1-4	TGTGCCAGCAGGTCGGACAGCGAAAAACTGTTTTTT	CASRSDSEKLFF
few	TRBV2	.	TRBJ2-7	TGTGCCAGCAGTGCTACGGCAGACAGCTCCTACGAGCAGTACTTC	CASSATADSSYEQYF
.	TRBV2	.	TRBJ1-2	TGTGCCAGCCAGGACTATGGCTACACCTTC	CASQDYGYTF
.	TRBV5-1	.	TRBJ1-3	TGCGCCAGCAGCCCCAACTCTGGAAACACCATATATTTT	CASSPNSGNTIYF
.	TRBV4-3	.	TRBJ2-7	TGCGCCAGCAGCCAAGACCAGGGTCCCAACTACGAGCAGTACTTC	CASSQDQGPNYEQYF
.	TRBV13	TRBD2	TRBJ2-7	TGTGCCAGCAGCGACTCCCCTAGCGGGGGAAACATCTACGAGCAGTACTTC	CASSDSPSGGNIYEQYF
.	TRBV6-5	TRBD1	TRBJ1-3	TGTGCCAGCCTAGACAGGGGGACGGGAAACACCATATATTTT	CASLDRGTGNTIYF
.	TRBV9	TRBD2	TRBJ2-7	TGTGCCAGCCCGGGGGATAGCGGGGGCCCTAGCTCCTACGAGCAGTACTTC	CASPGDSGGPSSYEQYF
few	TRBV6-4	.	TRBJ2-2	TGTGCCAGCAGTCCTACGGGACACCTCACCGGGGAGCTGTTTTTT	CASSPTGHLTGELFF
once	TRBV7-9	.	TRBJ1-1	TGTGCCAGCAGCTATGTCGGGATAGGCACTGAAGCTTTCTTT	CASSYVGIGTEAFF
once	TRBV5-8	TRBD1	TRBJ2-2	TGTGCCAGCAGCGTGCCGGGACAGGGCACCGGGGAGCTGTTTTTT	CASSVPGQGTGELFF
few	TRBV11-1	.	TRBJ2-1	TGTGCCAGCACCACACAGGGAGTAGGGAATGAGCAGTTCTTC	CASTTQGVGNEQFF
.	TRBV7-3	.	TRBJ2-3	TGTGCCAGCAGCTTATCGGGGAGGACTAGCACAGATACGCAGTATTTT	CASSLSGRTSTDTQYF
.	TRBV11-3	.	TRBJ2-7	TGTGCCAGCAGCTTTTGGGTGAGGAAGAACGAGCAGTACTTC	CASSFWVRKNEQYF
.	TRBV25-1	.	TRBJ1-2	TGTGCCAGCAGTGATACAGGGTGGTACACCTTC	CASSDTGWYTF
once	TRBV9	TRBD1	TRBJ1-6	TGTGCCAGCAGCCCGGGGACAGGGGCAAACCTCCACTTT	CASSPGTGANLHF
once	TRBV7-9	.	TRBJ2-7	TGTGCCAGCACCCCGGCGGACGAGCAGTACTTC	CASTPADEQYF
.	TRBV30	TRBD1	TRBJ1-5	TGTGCCTGGGGACAGGGGTTACAAAATCAGCCCCAGCATTTT	CAWGQGLQNQPQHF
.	TRBV2	.	TRBJ2-1	TGTGCCAGCAGTCGTGGATCTTCTAGAGACAATGAGCAGTTCTTC	CASSRGSSRDNEQFF
.	TRBV7-9	.	TRBJ2-3	TGTGCCAGCAGCTTAGCGGCGGGGACCTCAGATACGCAGTATTTT	CASSLAAGTSDTQYF
few	TRBV4-1	.	TRBJ2-7	TGCGCCAGCAGCCTACAACCAGGCTCCGAGCAGTACTTC	CASSLQPGSEQYF
.	TRBV4-3	.	TRBJ1-2	TGCGCCAGCAGCCCATCGGACACAATTAACTATGGCTACACCTTC	CASSPSDTINYGYTF
.	TRBV7-2	.	TRBJ2-1	TGTGCCAGCAGACGTACGGATGAGCAGTTCTTC	CASRRTDEQFF
.	TRBV19	TRBD1	TRBJ2-7	TGTGCCAGTAGTCATGGGACAGGGAGCTCCTACGAGCAGTACTTC	CASSHGTGSSYEQYF
few	TRBV29-1	TRBD1	TRBJ2-7	TGCAGCGTCCAGGGACAGGGTTCGCACGAGCAGTACTTC	CSVQGQGSHEQYF